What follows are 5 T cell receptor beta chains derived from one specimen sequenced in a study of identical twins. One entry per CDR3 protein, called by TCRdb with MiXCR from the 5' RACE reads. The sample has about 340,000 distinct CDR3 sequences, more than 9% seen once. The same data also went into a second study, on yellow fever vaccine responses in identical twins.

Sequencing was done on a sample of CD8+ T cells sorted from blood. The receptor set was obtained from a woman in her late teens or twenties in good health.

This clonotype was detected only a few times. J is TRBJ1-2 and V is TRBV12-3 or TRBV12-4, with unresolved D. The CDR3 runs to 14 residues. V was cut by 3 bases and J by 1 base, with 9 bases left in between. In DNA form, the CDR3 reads TGTGCCAGCAGTTTTCCCCCGAGTAACTATGGCTACACCTTC. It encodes CASSFPPSNYGYTF.

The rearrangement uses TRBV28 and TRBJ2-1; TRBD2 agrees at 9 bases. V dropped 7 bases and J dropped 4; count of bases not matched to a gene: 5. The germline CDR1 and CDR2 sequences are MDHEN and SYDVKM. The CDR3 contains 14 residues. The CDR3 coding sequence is TGTGCCAGCATCGGCGGGAGGGGGTACAATGAGCAGTTCTTC. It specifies CASIGGRGYNEQFF.

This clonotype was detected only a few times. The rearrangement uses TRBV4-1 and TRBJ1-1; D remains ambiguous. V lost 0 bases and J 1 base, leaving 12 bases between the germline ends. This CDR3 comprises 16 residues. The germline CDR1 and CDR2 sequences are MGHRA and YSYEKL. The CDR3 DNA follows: TGCGCCAGCAGCCAAGAGGACGGCATGCGGAACACTGAAGCTTTCTTT. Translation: CASSQEDGMRNTEAFF.

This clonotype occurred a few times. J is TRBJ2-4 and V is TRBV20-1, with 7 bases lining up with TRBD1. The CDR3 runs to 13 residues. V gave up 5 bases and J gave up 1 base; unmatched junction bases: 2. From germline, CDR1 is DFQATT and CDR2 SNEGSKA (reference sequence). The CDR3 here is CSAPQGAKNIQYF. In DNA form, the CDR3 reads TGCAGTGCTCCACAGGGGGCCAAAAACATTCAGTACTTC.

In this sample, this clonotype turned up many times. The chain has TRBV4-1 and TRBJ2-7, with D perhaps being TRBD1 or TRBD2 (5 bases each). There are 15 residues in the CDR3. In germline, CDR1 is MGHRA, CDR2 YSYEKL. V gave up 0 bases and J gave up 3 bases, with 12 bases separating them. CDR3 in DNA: TGCGCCAGCAGCCAAGATTTGGGGGAAATCTACGAGCAGTACTTC. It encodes CASSQDLGEIYEQYF.